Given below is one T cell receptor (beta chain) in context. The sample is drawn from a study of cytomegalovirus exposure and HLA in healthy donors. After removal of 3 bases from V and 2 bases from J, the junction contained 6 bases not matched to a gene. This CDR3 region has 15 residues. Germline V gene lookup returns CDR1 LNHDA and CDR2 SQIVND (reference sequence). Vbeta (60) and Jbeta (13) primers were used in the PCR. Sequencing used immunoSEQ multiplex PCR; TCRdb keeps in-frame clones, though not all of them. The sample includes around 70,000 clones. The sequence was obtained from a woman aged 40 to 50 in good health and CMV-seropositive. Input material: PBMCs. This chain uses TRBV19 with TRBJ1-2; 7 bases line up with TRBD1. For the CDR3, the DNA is TGTGCCAGTAGTATTACAGGGGCATCGAACTATGGCTACACCTTC. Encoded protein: CASSITGASNYGYTF.